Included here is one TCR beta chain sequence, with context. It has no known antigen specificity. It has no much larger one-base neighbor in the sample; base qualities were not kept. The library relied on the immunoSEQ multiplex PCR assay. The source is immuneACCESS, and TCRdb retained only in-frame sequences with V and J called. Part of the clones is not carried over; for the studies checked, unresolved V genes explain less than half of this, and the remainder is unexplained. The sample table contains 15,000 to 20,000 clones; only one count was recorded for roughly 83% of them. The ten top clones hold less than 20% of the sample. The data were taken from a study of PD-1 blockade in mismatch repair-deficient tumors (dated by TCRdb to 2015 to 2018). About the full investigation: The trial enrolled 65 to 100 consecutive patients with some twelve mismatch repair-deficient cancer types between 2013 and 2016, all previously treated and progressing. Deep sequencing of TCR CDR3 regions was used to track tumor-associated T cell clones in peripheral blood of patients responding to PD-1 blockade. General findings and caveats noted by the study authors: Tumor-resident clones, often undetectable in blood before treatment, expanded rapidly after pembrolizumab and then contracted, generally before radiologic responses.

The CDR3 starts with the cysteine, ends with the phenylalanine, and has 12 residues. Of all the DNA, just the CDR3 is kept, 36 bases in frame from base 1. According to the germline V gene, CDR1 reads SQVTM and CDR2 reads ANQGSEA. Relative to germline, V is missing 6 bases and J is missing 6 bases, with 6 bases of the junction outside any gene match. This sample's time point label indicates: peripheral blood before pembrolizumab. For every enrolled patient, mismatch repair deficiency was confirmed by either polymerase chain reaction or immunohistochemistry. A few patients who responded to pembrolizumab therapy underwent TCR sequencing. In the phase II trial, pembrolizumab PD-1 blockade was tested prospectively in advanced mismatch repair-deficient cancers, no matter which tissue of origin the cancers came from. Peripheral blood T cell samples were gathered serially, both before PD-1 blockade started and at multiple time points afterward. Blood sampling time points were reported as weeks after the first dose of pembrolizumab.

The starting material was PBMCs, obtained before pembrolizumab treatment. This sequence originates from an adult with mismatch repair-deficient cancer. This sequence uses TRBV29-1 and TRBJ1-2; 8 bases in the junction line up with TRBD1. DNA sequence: TGCAGCGTGGGGGAGACAGGGGATGGCTACACCTTC. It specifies CSVGETGDGYTF.